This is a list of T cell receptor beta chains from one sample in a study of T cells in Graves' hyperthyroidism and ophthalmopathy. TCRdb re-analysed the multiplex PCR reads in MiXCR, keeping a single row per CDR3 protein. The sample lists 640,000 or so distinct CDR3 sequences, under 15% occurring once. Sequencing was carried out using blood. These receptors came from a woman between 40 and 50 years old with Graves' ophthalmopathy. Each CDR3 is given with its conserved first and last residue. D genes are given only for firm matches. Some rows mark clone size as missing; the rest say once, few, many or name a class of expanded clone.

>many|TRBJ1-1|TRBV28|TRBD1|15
CASRPEGQPNTEAFF
TGTGCCAGCAGGCCTGAGGGACAGCCAAACACTGAAGCTTTCTTT
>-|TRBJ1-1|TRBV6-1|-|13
CASGGARDTEASF
TGTGCCAGCGGGGGGGCCAGGGACACTGAAGCTTCCTTT
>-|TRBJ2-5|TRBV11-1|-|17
CASSFTVLSGVQETQYF
TGTGCCAGCAGCTTCACCGTCCTTAGCGGAGTCCAAGAGACCCAGTACTTC
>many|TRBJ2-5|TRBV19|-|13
CASKVLGGETQYF
TGTGCCAGTAAGGTCCTGGGGGGAGAGACCCAGTACTTC
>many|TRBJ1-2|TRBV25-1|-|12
CASRGGDYGYTF
TGTGCCAGCAGGGGGGGGGACTATGGCTACACCTTC
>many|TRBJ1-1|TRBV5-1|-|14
CASSLAWENTEAFF
TGCGCCAGCAGCTTGGCCTGGGAGAACACTGAAGCTTTCTTT
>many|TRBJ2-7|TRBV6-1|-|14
CASSDLVPVYEQYF
TGTGCCAGCAGTGACCTCGTGCCGGTCTACGAGCAGTACTTC
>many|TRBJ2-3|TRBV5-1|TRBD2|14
CASSTGPGGNTQYF
TGCGCCAGCAGCACAGGGCCGGGAGGGAATACGCAGTATTTT
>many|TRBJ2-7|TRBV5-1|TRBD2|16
CASIPLGGRVEYEQYF
TGCGCCAGCATCCCCCTGGGGGGGAGAGTAGAGTACGAGCAGTACTTC
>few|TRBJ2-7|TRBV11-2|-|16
CASSLEHPGFVSEQYF
TGTGCCAGCAGCTTAGAGCATCCAGGGTTCGTATCCGAGCAGTACTTC
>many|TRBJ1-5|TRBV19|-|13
CASSGQLNQPQHF
TGTGCCAGTAGCGGACAGCTCAATCAGCCCCAGCATTTT
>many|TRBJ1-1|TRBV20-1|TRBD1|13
CSASDRVGTEAFF
TGCAGTGCTTCAGACAGGGTTGGAACTGAAGCTTTCTTT
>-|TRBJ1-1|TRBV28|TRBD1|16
CASSSSGTALYTEAFF
TGTGCCAGCAGTTCCTCCGGGACAGCGCTCTACACTGAAGCTTTCTTT
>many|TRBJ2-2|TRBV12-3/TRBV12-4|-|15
CASRAGQQNTGELFF
TGTGCCAGCAGGGCGGGACAGCAGAACACCGGGGAGCTGTTTTTT
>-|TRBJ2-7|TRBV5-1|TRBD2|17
CASSLGEDRGGSYEQYF
TGCGCCAGCAGCTTGGGCGAAGACCGGGGAGGGTCCTACGAGCAGTACTTC
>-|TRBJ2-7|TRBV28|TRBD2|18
CASSSPISGTTLIHEQYF
TGTGCCAGCAGTTCGCCCATTTCCGGGACTACTCTTATCCACGAGCAGTACTTC
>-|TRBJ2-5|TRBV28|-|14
CASSFEQNRETQYF
TGTGCCAGCAGTTTCGAACAAAATCGGGAGACCCAGTACTTC
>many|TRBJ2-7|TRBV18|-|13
CASSPRPFGEQYF
TGTGCCAGCTCACCACGGCCGTTCGGCGAGCAGTACTTC
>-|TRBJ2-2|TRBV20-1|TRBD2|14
CSASPSGSHGELFF
TGCAGTGCTAGTCCCAGCGGGAGTCACGGGGAGCTGTTTTTT
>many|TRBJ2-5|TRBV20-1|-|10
CSARRETQYF
TGCAGTGCTAGAAGAGAGACCCAGTACTTC
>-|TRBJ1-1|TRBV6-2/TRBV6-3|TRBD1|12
CASRKQGPEAFF
TGTGCCAGCAGAAAACAGGGGCCTGAAGCTTTCTTT
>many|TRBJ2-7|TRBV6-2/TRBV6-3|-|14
CASSYWGRLYEQYF
TGTGCCAGCAGTTACTGGGGACGGTTATACGAGCAGTACTTC
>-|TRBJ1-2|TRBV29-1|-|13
CSVERDSLYGYTF
TGCAGCGTGGAACGGGACTCCCTATATGGCTACACCTTC
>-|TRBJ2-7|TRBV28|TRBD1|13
CASSSGQQYEQYF
TGTGCCAGCAGTTCGGGACAGCAGTACGAGCAGTACTTC
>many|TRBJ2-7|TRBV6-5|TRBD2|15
CASTQASGFFYEQYF
TGTGCCAGCACACAGGCTAGCGGGTTCTTCTACGAGCAGTACTTC
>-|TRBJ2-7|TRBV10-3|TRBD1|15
CAISPQGPVRDEQYF
TGTGCCATCAGTCCACAGGGGCCGGTGCGCGACGAGCAGTACTTC
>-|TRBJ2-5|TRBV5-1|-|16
CASSLALGGRRETQYF
TGCGCCAGCAGCTTGGCTCTGGGGGGGCGCAGGGAGACCCAGTACTTC
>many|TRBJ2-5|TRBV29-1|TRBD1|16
CSVSRGAGGYQETQYF
TGCAGCGTTTCAAGGGGGGCAGGGGGCTACCAAGAGACCCAGTACTTC
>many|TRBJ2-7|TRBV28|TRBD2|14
CASCGLAGRYEQYF
TGTGCCAGCTGTGGACTAGCGGGAAGATACGAGCAGTACTTC
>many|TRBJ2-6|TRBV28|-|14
CASSFWSGANVLTF
TGTGCCAGCAGTTTTTGGTCTGGGGCCAACGTCCTGACTTTC
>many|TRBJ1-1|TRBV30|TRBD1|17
CAWSARDRLVVGTEAFF
TGTGCCTGGAGCGCCCGGGACAGGCTCGTCGTCGGCACTGAAGCTTTCTTT
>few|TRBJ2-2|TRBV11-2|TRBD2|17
CASNGGTRGFGTGELFF
TGTGCCAGCAACGGGGGGACTAGAGGCTTTGGGACCGGGGAGCTGTTTTTT
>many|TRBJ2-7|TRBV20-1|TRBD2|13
CSALAGVTYEQYF
TGCAGTGCTTTAGCGGGAGTTACATACGAGCAGTACTTC
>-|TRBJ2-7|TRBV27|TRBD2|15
CASRLGGGRTYEQYF
TGTGCCAGCAGGCTTGGAGGCGGGAGGACTTACGAGCAGTACTTC
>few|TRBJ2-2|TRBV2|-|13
CASSGGDTGELFF
TGTGCCAGCAGTGGGGGGGACACCGGGGAGCTGTTTTTT
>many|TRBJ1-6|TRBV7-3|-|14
CASSSQGGNSPLHF
TGTGCCAGCAGCTCACAGGGTGGCAATTCACCCCTCCACTTT
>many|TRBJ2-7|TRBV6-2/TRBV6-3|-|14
CASRQTGSKGEQYF
TGTGCCAGCAGGCAGACGGGATCCAAGGGGGAGCAGTACTTC